These 27 T cell receptor beta chains were all obtained from the same sample, sequenced in a study of coeliac disease. Only in-frame clones appear in the TCRdb table, and some are missing; sequencing was by immunoSEQ multiplex PCR. The profile shows about 2,300 clones, approximately 59% of them singletons. Specimen: intraepithelial lymphocytes from the gut. The source is a woman in her 70s with celiac disease on a gluten-free diet.

V usage is TRBV4-1 and J usage is TRBJ2-2, with TRBD1 matching 7 bases. CDR1 is MGHRA, CDR2 YSYEKL, per germline. CDR3 size: 15 residues. J was trimmed by 0 bases and V by 6 bases; bases with no gene match: 4. The CDR3 DNA is TGCGCCAGCAGTCAGGACAGGTCGAACACCGGGGAGCTGTTTTTT. Its protein is CASSQDRSNTGELFF.

The chain is built from TRBV6-5 and TRBJ2-3, with D possibly TRBD1 on 5 matching bases. The germline V gene has CDR1 MNHEY and CDR2 SVGAGI. V lost 7 bases and J lost 8, with 13 bases in between. The CDR3 runs to 12 residues. CDR3 sequence (DNA): TGTGCCAGCAAAGTAGGGGAAAGTACGCAGTATTTT. This sequence encodes CASKVGESTQYF.

The chain joins TRBV5-6 to TRBJ2-7; no firm D call. Germline V CDR1 and CDR2: SGHDT, YYEEEE. The CDR3 length is 14 residues. V was cut by 0 bases and J by 4 bases, with 11 bases left in between. The CDR3 protein is CASSLGGSSYEQYV. The CDR3 nucleotides read TGTGCCAGCAGCTTGGGTGGTAGCAGTTACGAGCAGTACGTC.

CDR3 coding DNA: TGTGCCAGCAGTGAACAGGGGGTAGTCGAGCAGTACTTC. This codes for CASSEQGVVEQYF. The J gene is TRBJ2-7, the V gene TRBV2; 7 nucleotides line up with TRBD1. V was clipped by 2 bases and J by 6 bases; unmatched bases: 4. Per the germline V gene, CDR1 is SNHLY and CDR2 is FYNNEI. The CDR3 is 13 residues long.

The chain combines TRBV5-4 with TRBJ2-2; weak D call: TRBD1 (6 bases). The CDR3 covers 13 residues. Trimming stripped 4 bases from V and 5 bases from J, with 9 bases between. The germline CDR1 and CDR2 sequences are SGHNT and YYREEE (reference sequence). The CDR3 reads CASSLGQTGELFF. The CDR3 bases are TGTGCCAGCAGCCTTGGACAGACCGGGGAGCTGTTTTTT.

This chain connects TRBV7-6 to TRBJ1-4, with 10 bases that match TRBD1. In germline, CDR1 is SGHVS, CDR2 FNYEAQ. This CDR3 has 15 amino acids. V lost 5 bases and J lost 7; bases outside the gene matches: 7. This CDR3 is CASSPRQGASEKLFF. As DNA, the CDR3 is TGTGCCAGCAGCCCCCGACAGGGGGCGAGTGAAAAACTGTTTTTT.

The chain combines TRBV2 with TRBJ1-4, with 8 bases lining up with TRBD1. The CDR3 length is 14 residues. Germline CDR1 SNHLY, CDR2 FYNNEI. V was pared by 6 bases and J by 4 bases, with 4 bases of the junction left unmatched. The chain's CDR3 is CASRATGVNEKLFF. The CDR3 nucleotides are TGTGCCAGCAGAGCGACAGGGGTTAATGAAAAACTGTTTTTT.

This clone is large. The V and J genes are TRBV7-2 and TRBJ2-7; 9 bases align to TRBD2. Germline V gene data show CDR1 as SGHTA and CDR2 as FQGNSA. The CDR3 runs to 15 residues. V was pared by 5 bases and J by 0 bases, with 5 bases of the junction left unmatched. The CDR3 sequence: CASSVGLASSYEQYF. The CDR3 DNA reads as TGTGCCAGCAGCGTCGGACTAGCGAGCTCCTACGAGCAGTACTTC.

This clone was counted only a few times. The chain is built from TRBV7-9 and TRBJ1-1, with D tentatively TRBD1 (5 bases). Germline-derived CDR1 and CDR2 are SEHNR and FQNEAQ (reference sequence). V lost 5 bases to trimming and J lost 5 bases, with 9 bases between them. This CDR3 contains 12 residues. In nucleotides, the CDR3 is TGTGCCAGCAGCGTCGGGGGAACTGAAGCTTTCTTT. This gives the protein CASSVGGTEAFF.

This clone has only a few counts. The J gene is TRBJ1-6, the V gene TRBV18; no firm D call. Germline V gene sequence: CDR1 KGHSH, CDR2 LQKENI. The V end was cut by 2 bases, the J end by 4 bases, with 9 bases between. CDR3 length equals 15 residues. The CDR3 protein is CASSPFPQYNSPLHF. CDR3 coding DNA: TGTGCCAGCTCACCATTCCCACAGTATAATTCACCCCTCCACTTT.

The J gene is TRBJ2-2, the V gene TRBV29-1; 9 bases are shared with TRBD1. This CDR3 has 14 amino acids. Germline V gene sequence: CDR1 SQVTM, CDR2 ANQGSEA. V shed 5 bases and J 6 bases; nucleotides not matched to a gene: 7. This CDR3 reads CSVWDREAAGELFF. The CDR3 DNA reads as TGCAGCGTTTGGGACAGGGAGGCGGCCGGGGAGCTGTTTTTT.

V and J are TRBV5-4 and TRBJ2-5, with unresolved D. The CDR3 spans 16 residues. Germline-derived CDR1 and CDR2 are SGHNT and YYREEE (reference sequence). V gave up 4 bases and J gave up 0 bases, with 16 bases separating them. CDR3 bases: TGTGCCAGCAGCCCCGACTTGTCGGCGTACCAAGAGACCCAGTACTTC. This sequence encodes CASSPDLSAYQETQYF.

V gene TRBV6-6 combines with J gene TRBJ2-3; D unclear. The germline V gene encodes CDR1 MNHNY and CDR2 SVGAGI (reference sequence). V was trimmed by 10 bases and J by 2 bases, leaving 7 bases between them. This CDR3 region has 11 residues. CDR3 DNA sequence: TGTGCCACCCTAATCACAGATACGCAGTATTTT. Translated: CATLITDTQYF.

The CDR3 loop is CASSLNPPGSGNTIYF. The CDR3 DNA reads TGTGCCAGCAGCTTAAACCCTCCGGGGAGTGGAAACACCATATATTTT. The chain links TRBV7-3 to TRBJ1-3, with D unresolved. Trimming removed 1 base at V and 3 bases at J, with 13 bases between. From germline, CDR1 is SGHTA and CDR2 FQGTGA. CDR3 length: 16 amino acids. The variable domain in full, with the rest retrieved from reference TRBV7-3 and TRBJ1-3, is GAGVSQTPSNKVTEKGKYVELRCDPISGHTALYWYRQSLGQGPEFLIYFQGTGAADDSGLPNDRFFAVRPEGSVSTLKIQRTERGDSAVYLCASSLNPPGSGNTIYFGEGSWLTVV.

V is TRBV19 and J is TRBJ2-7; D might be TRBD2 (6 bases). Trimming stripped 3 bases from V and 9 bases from J, with 9 bases between. Germline V gene lookup returns CDR1 LNHDA and CDR2 SQIVND (reference sequence). The CDR3 is 11 residues long. The CDR3 DNA is TGTGCCAGTAGTATTGGAGGGCTGCAGTACTTC. Translated, it gives CASSIGGLQYF.

The chain uses TRBV29-1 and TRBJ1-2; D gene uncertain. The CDR3 is 12 residues long. In germline, CDR1 is SQVTM, CDR2 ANQGSEA. Between the trimmed V and J ends, which lost 3 bases and 3 bases, there was a span of 8 bases. The CDR3 DNA follows: TGCAGCGTTGACGCAGGATACTATGGCTACACCTTC. It encodes CSVDAGYYGYTF.

The chain has TRBV11-2 and TRBJ2-1; 7 bases line up with TRBD2. Germline assignment: CDR1 SGHAT and CDR2 FQNNGV. This CDR3 contains 13 residues. Germline trimming cut 4 bases from V and 7 bases from J; bases unmatched to any gene: 4. The CDR3 is CASSSGLSNEQFF. DNA of the CDR3: TGTGCCAGCAGCTCGGGACTAAGTAATGAGCAGTTCTTC.

This rearrangement joins TRBV5-8 to TRBJ2-7; possible D gene TRBD2, 6 bases. Trimming removed 4 bases at V and 3 bases at J, with 14 bases between. Germline assignment: CDR1 SGHTS and CDR2 YDEGEE. This CDR3 region has 14 residues. The CDR3 reads CASSPGTRFYEQYF. The CDR3 DNA follows: TGTGCCAGCAGCCCGGGGACTCGATTCTACGAGCAGTACTTC.

The chain has TRBV4-2 and TRBJ1-2; D may be TRBD1 (5 bases). The CDR3 loop spans 14 amino acids. Looked up from germline, CDR1 is LGHNA and CDR2 is YNFKEQ. Trimming pared 0 bases from V and 4 bases from J, leaving 9 bases between. CDR3 region: CASSQDATGYGYTF. The CDR3 coding sequence is TGTGCCAGCAGCCAAGATGCTACAGGCTATGGCTACACCTTC.

V is TRBV19 and J is TRBJ1-5, with 9 positions matching TRBD1. Looked up from germline, CDR1 is LNHDA and CDR2 is SQIVND (reference sequence). The trim removed 7 bases at V and 1 base at J, leaving 5 bases unmatched. CDR3 length equals 15 residues. The CDR3 nucleotides read TGTGCCAGTACCCCGGGACAGGGAAGCAATCAGCCCCAGCATTTT. This translates into CASTPGQGSNQPQHF.

The gene calls are TRBV5-4 and TRBJ2-7; 7 bases are a match to TRBD1. J was trimmed by 4 bases and V by 4 bases; bases with no gene match: 14. The length of the CDR3 is 16 residues. Germline V lookup: CDR1 SGHNT, CDR2 YYREEE (reference sequence). The CDR3 loop is CASSLENRGRGYEQYV. DNA of the CDR3: TGTGCCAGCAGCCTTGAAAACAGGGGACGTGGGTACGAGCAGTACGTC.

The V call is TRBV28, the J call TRBJ1-6, with unresolved D. There are 12 residues in the CDR3. Germline assignment: CDR1 MDHEN and CDR2 SYDVKM. V lost 5 bases and J lost 9, with 8 bases in between. DNA for the CDR3: TGTGCCAGCAGTCAGGTGGTTTCACCCCTCCACTTT. Its protein is CASSQVVSPLHF.

This clone was observed a few times. The rearrangement links TRBV6-6 to TRBJ2-2, with 8 bases identical to TRBD2. Trimming at V came to 4 bases and at J to 0 bases, leaving 1 base not matched to a gene. Germline values: CDR1 MNHNY, CDR2 SVGAGI (reference sequence). The CDR3 runs 15 residues. CDR3: CASSSSGSNTGELFF. The CDR3, as DNA: TGTGCCAGCAGTTCTAGCGGGTCGAACACCGGGGAGCTGTTTTTT.

This sequence joins TRBV7-8 and TRBJ2-7, with a tentative D call TRBD2 (6 bases). This CDR3 comprises 16 residues. Germline V gene data show CDR1 as SGHVS and CDR2 as FQNEAQ. The V gene lost 1 base and the J gene lost 3 bases, with 16 bases spanning the gap. Written as DNA, the CDR3 is TGTGCCAGCAGCTTAGATATGGGGACTCGCCGCTACGAGCAGTACGTC. This translates into CASSLDMGTRRYEQYV.

The CDR3 protein is CASSLPGSNEQYF. DNA for the CDR3: TGCGCCAGCAGCTTGCCGGGGTCGAACGAGCAGTACTTC. The chain is built from TRBV5-1 and TRBJ2-7; D perhaps matches TRBD2 (5 bases). Trimming shortened V by 1 base and J by 5 bases, and 10 bases separated the two germline ends. The CDR3 is 13 residues long. Germline values: CDR1 SGHRS, CDR2 YFSETQ.

V gene TRBV30 combines with J gene TRBJ2-2; D may be TRBD2 (6 bases). V gave up 2 bases and J gave up 4 bases, with 17 bases separating them. Germline V CDR1 and CDR2: GTSNPN, SVGIG (reference sequence). The CDR3 runs to 16 residues. CDR3 residues: CAWSITQGLPTGELFF. In nucleotides, the CDR3 is TGTGCCTGGAGTATTACCCAGGGACTCCCCACCGGGGAGCTGTTTTTT. Drawing the rest from reference TRBV30 and TRBJ2-2, the complete variable domain is SQTIHQWPATLVQPVGSPLSLECTVEGTSNPNLYWYRQAAGRGLQLLFYSVGIGQISSEVPQNLSASRPQDRQFILSSKKLLLSDSGFYLCAWSITQGLPTGELFFGEGSRLTVL.

This clone showed up just a few times. The chain employs TRBV20-1 and TRBJ2-1; weak D call: TRBD1 (6 bases). The ends were cut back, 5 bases at V and 10 bases at J, with 12 bases in the middle. From germline, CDR1 is DFQATT and CDR2 SNEGSKA (reference sequence). The CDR3 runs to 11 residues. DNA for the CDR3: TGCAGTGCTTGGGGGCGCTTGGAGCAGTTCTTC. This sequence encodes CSAWGRLEQFF.